These 8 T cell receptor beta chains share one sample of origin, sequenced in a study of T cells after yellow fever vaccination. TCRdb re-called the 5' RACE reads through MiXCR, storing one row per CDR3 protein. The sample consists of a few hundred thousand distinct CDR3 sequences, approximately 10% of them appearing once. The sequences come from CD4+ T cells sorted from PBMCs, collected 5 days after the yellow fever booster vaccination. Receptor source: a man in his late teens or twenties who received the YFV17D yellow fever vaccine.

In its sample, this clonotype was seen a few times. The chain links TRBV5-1 to TRBJ2-3; D uncertain. The V gene's germline CDR1 is SGHRS and CDR2 YFSETQ. The CDR3 totals 18 residues. The V end lost 0 bases, the J end lost 3 bases, and 20 bases lay between the germline ends. Here the CDR3 DNA reads TGCGCCAGCAGCTTGGGGTTGACGGCCAACTTAGGGACAGATACGCAGTATTTT. Translated, it gives CASSLGLTANLGTDTQYF.

V gene TRBV7-3 combines with J gene TRBJ1-1, with D possibly matching TRBD1 (5 bases). CDR3 size: 17 residues. V dropped 5 bases and J dropped 8 bases, with 27 bases sitting between them. Germline V gene sequence: CDR1 SGHTA, CDR2 FQGTGA. CDR3 loop: CASSNQPFRTSVPEAFF. The CDR3 DNA reads as TGTGCCAGCAGCAACCAGCCTTTCCGGACATCTGTCCCGGAAGCTTTCTTT.

This clonotype was detected a few times. The chain has TRBV7-2 and TRBJ1-5, with D tentatively TRBD1 (6 bases). The germline gives CDR1 SGHTA, CDR2 FQGNSA. CDR3 length: 17 amino acids. V lost 0 bases, J lost 2 bases, and 14 bases lay in between. CDR3 sequence reads: CASSLAGGRGGNQPQHF. The CDR3 DNA sequence: TGTGCCAGCAGCTTAGCCGGCGGCAGGGGCGGCAATCAGCCCCAGCATTTT.

The chain links TRBV6-5 to TRBJ1-5; D is undetermined. With 2 bases removed from V and 4 bases from J, the gap between germline ends came to 6 bases. Germline lookup yields CDR1 MNHEY and CDR2 SVGAGI. This CDR3 spans 13 amino acids. The CDR3 nucleotides are TGTGCCAGCAGTTACCAGGAAAATCAGCCCCAGCATTTT. Protein: CASSYQENQPQHF.

This clonotype turned up a few times. The gene calls are TRBV9 and TRBJ2-5, with 9 bases identical to TRBD2. The CDR3 runs to 17 residues. The V segment lost 0 bases and the J segment 2 bases; nucleotides outside the gene matches: 8. CDR1 is SGDLS, CDR2 YYNGEE, per germline. The CDR3 DNA reads as TGTGCCAGCAGCGTAGGGGTAGCGGGGGTGTTTCAAGAGACCCAGTACTTC. This translates into CASSVGVAGVFQETQYF.

The chain is built from TRBV11-1 and TRBJ2-1; TRBD2 aligns across 8 bases. J lost 4 bases, V lost 6 bases, and 14 bases had no gene match. Germline lookup yields CDR1 SGHAT and CDR2 FQDESV (reference sequence). CDR3 length equals 17 residues. The CDR3 is CASSILGGGNLYNEQFF. The CDR3 DNA follows: TGTGCCAGCAGTATCCTTGGCGGGGGGAACCTTTACAATGAGCAGTTCTTC.

This clonotype was found a few times. The chain links TRBV6-2 or TRBV6-3 to TRBJ2-3; the D is unclear. The germline V gene has CDR1 MNHEY and CDR2 SVGEGT. The CDR3 has 16 amino acids. Trimming removed 4 bases at V and 5 bases at J, with 19 bases between. The CDR3 nucleotides read TGTGCCAGCAGTTCCCGACGTCGGGCTGGGAAAGATACGCAGTATTTT. Protein: CASSSRRRAGKDTQYF.

This clonotype occurred a few times. This chain links TRBV5-4 with TRBJ2-3; 9 nucleotides align to TRBD2. V lost 4 bases, J lost 1 base, and 10 bases stayed unmatched. The germline gives CDR1 SGHNT, CDR2 YYREEE (reference sequence). CDR3 length: 17 residues. The CDR3 sequence: CASSPELAGRGTDTQYF. The CDR3 DNA sequence: TGTGCCAGCAGCCCGGAACTAGCGGGCAGGGGCACAGATACGCAGTATTTT.